This entry concerns a single T cell receptor (beta chain). Its antigen remains unidentified. No clone much larger than this one lies a single base away; base qualities are absent. This sample was included in a study of blood T cell repertoires in COVID-19 (dated by TCRdb to the early 2020s). As for the study more broadly: Samples from collaborators originated in the United States, Italy and Spain and spanned both the acute and convalescent phases of COVID-19. The prospective study material was composed of cDNA or gDNA derived from T cells, B-cell-depleted T cells, or PBMCs. Subjects who had been exposed to COVID-19, were actively infected with it, or had recovered from it provided the deeply sampled blood TCRbeta repertoires that made up the dataset. The repertoires were made available in a free public database intended to serve as a resource for research on the immune response to SARS-CoV-2. Samples were obtained from the ongoing ImmuneRACE study (first 160 participants) and from about 1,300 subjects provided by 6 global collaborators. Sample metadata almost always included a de-identified subject ID, COVID-19 status, age in years and sex. Where available, HLA class I and class II types were taken from metadata supplied by the sample provider and were not determined by assay-based typing. What the work shows at the level of the full study, not this receptor alone: The amount of clinical and demographic metadata varied by source and participant and was provided uncurated.

The immunoSEQ Assay, a bias-controlled multiplex PCR, was used to amplify TCRbeta CDR3 regions from genomic DNA. As for how the authors treated the data: Within the assay, amplification of reference gene primers was used to estimate how many nucleated cells each sample contained. To quantify the absolute abundance of each unique TCRbeta CDR3 rearrangement, sequence reads were collapsed and filtered. For each sample, productive Simpson clonality was calculated by taking the square root of Simpson's diversity index across productive rearrangements. TCRdb obtained this table from immuneACCESS and retained in-frame rearrangements with V and J assigned. These tables miss some clones; where compared with another copy, unresolved V genes account for less than half of the shortfall, and the remainder is unexplained. For V, J and clone size, that table is used; D and trimming come from the DNA. For this sample there are 200,000 to 250,000 clones; approximately 90% appear just once. 1.5% to 2% of the sample comes from the top ten.

Collaborating institutions collected whole blood in K2EDTA tubes following their own protocols. For TCRbeta analysis, collaborator samples were shipped as frozen whole blood, as isolated PBMCs, or as DNA extracted from either sample type. Sequencing used peripheral blood. The clonotype originates from a man aged 65-85 years with acute or convalescent COVID-19.

The DNA reads as follows: TGTGCCAGCAGTTTCGGGGATCAGCCCCAGCATTTT. The translation is CASSFGDQPQHF. Recombination connected TRBV12-3 or TRBV12-4 to TRBJ1-5; no D segment can be confidently identified. The CDR3 has 12 amino acids, counting the end cysteine and phenylalanine. This entry keeps only the CDR3 DNA: 36 bases, framed from base 1. V is shortened by 3 bases, J by 5 bases, and the region joining them spans 5 bases.